The sequence of this T cell receptor (beta chain) was determined in a study of blood T cells in healthy people across ages. General study points: Roughly linearly, TCR beta diversity per million T cells fell as age increased.

Using a J-beta primer mix together with a sample-barcoded 5' primer, a second PCR was run for roughly 7 to 11 cycles. TCRdb reprocessed the 5' RACE reads with MiXCR, giving one entry per CDR3 protein. Of roughly 700,000 distinct CDR3 sequences listed, 32% are singletons. V dropped 10 bases and J dropped 7; count of bases not matched to a gene: 7. This CDR3 contains 12 residues. Germline values: CDR1 SNHLY, CDR2 FYNNEI. This clonotype has at least ten counts. Its antigen is undetermined. V is TRBV2 and J is TRBJ2-4; TRBD1 matches at 7 bases. The receptor was derived from a woman older than 75 in good health. The source material was blood. CDR3 coding DNA: TGTGCCAACAACAGGGGTACGAACATTCAGTACTTC. This translates into CANNRGTNIQYF.